The 14 T cell receptor beta chains reported below all come from one sample, sequenced in a study of T cell repertoires in cytomegalovirus infection. In TCRdb, the reads were re-called with MiXCR into one record per CDR3 protein. The table shows 450,000 to 600,000 distinct CDR3 sequences, with about two fifths occurring only once. These receptors' antigens are unknown. The sequenced sample was cultured PBMCs, obtained from culture after CMV antigen stimulation. The receptors were sampled from a human donor in good health (CMV status not recorded). Some clones in this sample may be carry-over from other donors' samples.

V usage is TRBV14 and J usage is TRBJ1-5; no reliable D call. Trimming removed 4 bases from V and 0 bases from J, with 19 bases in between. The CDR3 is 18 amino acids. Germline-derived CDR1 and CDR2 are SGHDN and FVKESK. The CDR3 DNA follows: TGTGCCAGCAGCCTCCTAAGGAGGGCAGATAATAGCAATCAGCCCCAGCATTTT. As protein: CASSLLRRADNSNQPQHF.

In its sample, this clonotype was seen a few times. This chain joins TRBV2 and TRBJ1-5, with TRBD1 identical over 8 bases. Trimming cost V 5 bases and J 4 bases; bases outside gene matches: 4. The length of the CDR3 is 14 residues. From germline, CDR1 is SNHLY and CDR2 FYNNEI. CDR3 sequence reads: CASSPDRVNQPQHF. DNA of the CDR3: TGTGCCAGCAGTCCGGACAGGGTAAATCAGCCCCAGCATTTT.

The CDR3 region has the DNA TGTGCCAGCAGTGATCGGGACAGGGACTCTGGCTACACCTTC. Protein product: CASSDRDRDSGYTF. V and J are TRBV6-1 and TRBJ1-2, with TRBD1 identical over 9 bases. After removal of 3 bases from V and 7 bases from J, the junction contained 6 bases not matched to a gene. Germline loops: CDR1 MNHNS, CDR2 SASEGT. This CDR3 is built from 14 residues.

This clonotype has more than one count but fewer than ten. The chain is built from TRBV29-1 and TRBJ1-1; D is unresolved. Trimming pared 6 bases from V and 4 bases from J, leaving 9 bases between. The CDR3 has 11 residues. The germline gives CDR1 SQVTM, CDR2 ANQGSEA. The CDR3 DNA sequence: TGCAGCGTGGTCCGCGGCACTGAAGCTTTCTTT. Its protein product is CSVVRGTEAFF. The full variable domain, in which reference TRBV29-1 and TRBJ1-1 provide the parts outside the CDR3, is SAVISQKPSRDICQRGTSLTIQCQVDSQVTMMFWYRQQPGQSLTLIATANQGSEATYESGFVIDKFPISRPNLTFSTLTVSNMSPEDSSIYLCSVVRGTEAFFGQGTRLTVV.

On this clonotype: One end of the junction does not line up with germline, which may come from a read error. CDR3 DNA sequence: TGCAGCGCTAGATCGACTAGCGGGGGGGGAAAGATCTACAATGAGCAGTTCTTC. Translated: CSARSTSGGGKIYNEQFF. The rearrangement uses TRBV20-1 and TRBJ2-1, with TRBD2 matching 14 bases. Germline CDR1 DFQATT, CDR2 SNEGSKA (reference sequence). The CDR3 spans 18 residues.

The table lists this clonotype with a few counts. The chain has TRBV7-8 and TRBJ2-5; no clear D. The CDR3 runs to 12 residues. Germline V CDR1 and CDR2: SGHVS, FQNEAQ. V lost 7 bases and J lost 4, with 10 bases in between. Here the CDR3 reads CASNHLGETQYF. The CDR3 nucleotides read TGTGCCAGCAACCATCTGGGAGAGACCCAGTACTTC.

This rearrangement joins TRBV4-2 to TRBJ2-2, with TRBD1 as a possible D gene (6 bases). Germline-derived CDR1 and CDR2 are LGHNA and YNFKEQ. V was clipped by 5 bases and J by 6 bases, with 19 bases between them. The CDR3 runs to 16 residues. The CDR3 reads CASSGVAQGWAGELFF. In DNA form, the CDR3 reads TGTGCCAGCAGCGGTGTAGCGCAGGGGTGGGCCGGGGAGCTGTTTTTT.

The V call is TRBV15, the J call TRBJ1-1; the match to TRBD1 covers 7 bases. After removal of 1 base from V and 7 bases from J, the junction contained 9 bases not matched to a gene. CDR3 length equals 15 residues. Germline V CDR1 and CDR2: LNHNV, YYDKDF (reference sequence). CDR3 in amino acids: CATSRVSARDSEAFF. The CDR3, as DNA: TGTGCCACCAGCAGAGTGAGTGCCCGGGACAGTGAAGCTTTCTTT. Full variable domain (rest looked up from reference TRBV15 and TRBJ1-1): DAMVIQNPRYQVTQFGKPVTLSCSQTLNHNVMYWYQQKSSQAPKLLFHYYDKDFNNEADTPDNFQSRRPNTSFCFLDIRSPGLGDTAMYLCATSRVSARDSEAFFGQGTRLTVV.

Here the CDR3 DNA reads TGTGCCAGCAGTTACTCTGGGACTAGCGGGTATGAAAGTTACGAGCAGTACTTC. Its translation is CASSYSGTSGYESYEQYF. V gene TRBV6-2 or TRBV6-3 combines with J gene TRBJ2-7; 12 bases fit TRBD2. With V trimmed by 0 bases and J by 4 bases, 10 bases remained unmatched. CDR1 and CDR2 (germline): MNHEY, SVGEGT. CDR3 length: 18 residues.

This clonotype was recorded many times. The chain joins TRBV7-8 to TRBJ2-1; D may be TRBD2 (6 bases). The CDR3 contains 19 residues. V was shortened by 5 bases and J by 0 bases, with 23 bases between the two germline ends. Germline lookup yields CDR1 SGHVS and CDR2 FQNEAQ. The CDR3 DNA is TGTGCCAGCAGCCTCCCCGCCCGGGGGACCGCAAGCTCCTACAATGAGCAGTTCTTC. Translation: CASSLPARGTASSYNEQFF.

The J gene is TRBJ2-7, the V gene TRBV7-9; a possible D gene is TRBD2 (5 bases). V lost 5 bases and J 7 bases, leaving 15 bases between the germline ends. The CDR3 extends over 13 amino acids. Per germline, CDR1 SEHNR and CDR2 FQNEAQ (reference sequence). CDR3 DNA sequence: TGTGCCAGCAGCCCATCGTCGAGGAGGGAGCAGTACTTC. This gives the protein CASSPSSRREQYF.

The CDR3 region has the DNA TGTGCCAGCAGTGAAGGTCGGGCGACCTACGAGCAGTACTTC. It translates to CASSEGRATYEQYF. The rearrangement links TRBV25-1 to TRBJ2-7; D is ambiguous. Germline V lookup: CDR1 MGHDK, CDR2 SYGVNS. The CDR3 runs 14 residues. V was clipped by 2 bases and J by 2 bases, with 10 bases between them.

J is TRBJ2-1 and V is TRBV7-2, with TRBD2 matching over 9 bases. CDR3 size: 15 residues. The ends lost 5 bases at V and 10 bases at J; junction bases unmatched: 12. CDR1 and CDR2 (germline): SGHTA, FQGNSA. CDR3 amino acids: CASSRGGGGAGEQFF. For the CDR3, the DNA is TGTGCCAGCAGCAGGGGGGGCGGGGGGGCAGGAGAGCAGTTCTTC.

In its sample, this clonotype was seen a few times. The V and J genes are TRBV14 and TRBJ2-1; no reliable D call. The CDR3 contains 14 residues. Trimming pared 6 bases from V and 5 bases from J, leaving 14 bases between. Germline loops: CDR1 SGHDN, CDR2 FVKESK. In nucleotides, the CDR3 is TGTGCCAGCAGTCCCTCTGCAGCAGACAATGAGCAGTTCTTC. This translates into CASSPSAADNEQFF.